The 5 T cell receptor beta chains presented below share a single source sample, sequenced in a study of control samples from healthy donors and cancer patients. Generated by immunoSEQ multiplex PCR, the TCRdb table keeps only in-frame clones and is missing some. The sample lists fewer than 500,000 clones; approximately 90% were seen once. The specimen was PBMCs. All receptors derive from a man in his forties with head and neck cancer.

This rearrangement joins TRBV10-1 to TRBJ2-7, with no clear D. The germline gives CDR1 WNHNN, CDR2 SYGVQD (reference sequence). V dropped 4 bases and J dropped 2 bases, with 9 bases sitting between them. CDR3 length: 13 residues. The CDR3 loop reads CASSVGTTYEQYF. The CDR3 DNA reads TGCGCCAGCAGTGTGGGTACCACCTACGAGCAGTACTTC.

Written as DNA, the CDR3 is TGTGCCAGCAGCTTGACCTTTGGACAGGGAGGGCAGCAGCCCCAGCATTTT. Translation: CASSLTFGQGGQQPQHF. The V gene is TRBV7-9, the J gene TRBJ1-5; the match to TRBD1 covers 8 bases. The CDR3 extends over 17 amino acids. Trimming at V came to 3 bases and at J to 7 bases, leaving 14 bases not matched to a gene. CDR1 is SEHNR and CDR2 is FQNEAQ in the germline V gene (reference sequence).

This clone has a single count. The CDR3 region is CASSSLSSYNSPLHF. The CDR3 DNA reads as TGTGCCAGCAGCTCCTTAAGCTCCTATAATTCACCCCTCCACTTT. The V and J genes are TRBV7-9 and TRBJ1-6; the D is unclear. This CDR3 region has 15 residues. V lost 4 bases, J lost 0 bases, and 7 bases lay in between. The V gene's germline CDR1 is SEHNR and CDR2 FQNEAQ (reference sequence).

The V gene is TRBV6-4, the J gene TRBJ2-3; D might be TRBD1 (6 bases). The germline V and J ends were trimmed by 1 base and 6 bases, with 14 bases remaining between them. Germline CDR1 MRHNA, CDR2 SNTAGT. This CDR3 contains 15 residues. The CDR3 is CASSDFSGGSDTQYF. CDR3 coding DNA: TGTGCCAGCAGTGACTTTAGTGGGGGCTCGGATACGCAGTATTTT.

The chain carries TRBV20-1 and TRBJ1-4, with D tentatively TRBD1 (5 bases). The CDR3 loop spans 10 amino acids. Trimming removed 4 bases at V and 16 bases at J, with 13 bases between. Germline CDR1 reads DFQATT; CDR2 reads SNEGSKA (reference sequence). CDR3 sequence reads: CSAKGNPPFF. CDR3 sequence (DNA): TGCAGTGCTAAGGGGAACCCCCCGTTTTTT.